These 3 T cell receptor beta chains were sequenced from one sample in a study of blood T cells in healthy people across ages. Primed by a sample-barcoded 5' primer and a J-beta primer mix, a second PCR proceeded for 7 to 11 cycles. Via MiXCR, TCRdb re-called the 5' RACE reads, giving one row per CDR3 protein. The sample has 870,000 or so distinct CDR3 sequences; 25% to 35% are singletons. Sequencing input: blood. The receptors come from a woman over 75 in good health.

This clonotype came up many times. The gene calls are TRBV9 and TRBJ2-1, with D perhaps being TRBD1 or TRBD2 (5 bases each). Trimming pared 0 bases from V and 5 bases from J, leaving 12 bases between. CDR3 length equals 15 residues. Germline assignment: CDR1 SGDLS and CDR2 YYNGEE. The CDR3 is CASSVGGESNNEQFF. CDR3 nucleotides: TGTGCCAGCAGCGTAGGAGGGGAGTCGAACAATGAGCAGTTCTTC.

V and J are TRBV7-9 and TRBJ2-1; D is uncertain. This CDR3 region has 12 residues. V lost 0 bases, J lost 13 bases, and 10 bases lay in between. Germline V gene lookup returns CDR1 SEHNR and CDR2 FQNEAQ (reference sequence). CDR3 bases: TGTGCCAGCAGCTTAGCCCTAGAGACCCAGTTCTTC. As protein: CASSLALETQFF.

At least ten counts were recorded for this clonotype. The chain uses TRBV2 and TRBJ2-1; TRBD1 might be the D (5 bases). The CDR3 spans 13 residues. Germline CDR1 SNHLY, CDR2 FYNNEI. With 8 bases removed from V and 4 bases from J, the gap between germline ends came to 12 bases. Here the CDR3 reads CASERQSYNEQFF. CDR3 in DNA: TGTGCCAGCGAGAGACAGAGTTACAATGAGCAGTTCTTC.